Listed below are T cell receptor beta chains from one sample, sequenced in a study of blood T cells in healthy people across ages. Using its own MiXCR run on the 5' RACE reads, TCRdb lists one record per CDR3 protein. The top ten clones hold around 23% of a sample with about 580,000 distinct CDR3 sequences, about 45% of them seen once. Sequencing was done on a sample of blood. The receptors come from a man older than 75 in good health. Both conserved end residues are part of each CDR3. Fields, in order: clone size, J gene, V gene, D gene, CDR3 protein, CDR3 DNA. D genes are given only for firm matches. Only part of the rows carry a size: once, few, many, or a class if the clone is expanded.

abundance: NA; j_gene: TRBJ1-2; v_gene: TRBV25-1; d_gene: NA; CDR3aa: CASSDDRSLYGYTF; CDR3nt: TGTGCCAGCAGTGATGACAGGAGCCTCTATGGCTACACCTTC
abundance: few; j_gene: TRBJ2-1; v_gene: TRBV29-1; d_gene: TRBD1; CDR3aa: CSVTTGTGNYNEQFF; CDR3nt: TGCAGCGTCACGACCGGGACAGGGAACTACAATGAGCAGTTCTTC
abundance: many; j_gene: TRBJ2-7; v_gene: TRBV7-2; d_gene: NA; CDR3aa: CASSLSSYEQYF; CDR3nt: TGTGCCAGCAGCCTTAGCTCCTACGAGCAGTACTTC
abundance: many; j_gene: TRBJ2-1; v_gene: TRBV6-5; d_gene: NA; CDR3aa: CASSYDRSLPNEQFF; CDR3nt: TGTGCCAGCAGTTACGACCGGAGCTTACCCAATGAGCAGTTCTTC
abundance: NA; j_gene: TRBJ2-7; v_gene: TRBV4-3; d_gene: NA; CDR3aa: CASSQDFTSYEQYF; CDR3nt: TGCGCCAGCAGCCAAGATTTCACCTCCTACGAGCAGTACTTC
abundance: NA; j_gene: TRBJ1-2; v_gene: TRBV4-3; d_gene: NA; CDR3aa: CASSQADRTDYGYTF; CDR3nt: TGCGCCAGCAGCCAGGCCGACCGGACAGACTATGGCTACACCTTC
abundance: NA; j_gene: TRBJ1-1; v_gene: TRBV6-1; d_gene: TRBD1; CDR3aa: CASSEGSRGLAEAFF; CDR3nt: TGTGCCAGCAGTGAAGGCAGCAGGGGGCTGGCTGAAGCTTTCTTT
abundance: few; j_gene: TRBJ2-7; v_gene: TRBV25-1; d_gene: TRBD2; CDR3aa: CASSEYSGRYEQYF; CDR3nt: TGTGCCAGCAGTGAATATAGCGGGCGGTACGAGCAGTACTTC
abundance: NA; j_gene: TRBJ2-5; v_gene: TRBV7-8; d_gene: TRBD2; CDR3aa: CASSLTSGSYETQYF; CDR3nt: TGTGCCAGCAGCTTAACTAGCGGGAGTTATGAGACCCAGTACTTC
abundance: NA; j_gene: TRBJ2-5; v_gene: TRBV3-1; d_gene: NA; CDR3aa: CASSQLKTQYF; CDR3nt: TGTGCCAGCAGCCAGCTTAAGACCCAGTACTTC
abundance: many; j_gene: TRBJ1-6; v_gene: TRBV20-1; d_gene: NA; CDR3aa: CSAREVGPGSSYNSPLHF; CDR3nt: TGCAGTGCTAGAGAAGTGGGGCCAGGGAGCTCCTATAATTCACCCCTCCACTTT
abundance: few; j_gene: TRBJ2-1; v_gene: TRBV14; d_gene: NA; CDR3aa: CASSQDQGTQFF; CDR3nt: TGTGCCAGCAGCCAAGATCAAGGGACCCAGTTCTTC
abundance: NA; j_gene: TRBJ2-3; v_gene: TRBV7-3; d_gene: TRBD1; CDR3aa: CASSLTGQSTDTQYF; CDR3nt: TGTGCCAGCAGCTTAACGGGACAGAGCACAGATACGCAGTATTTT
abundance: NA; j_gene: TRBJ2-7; v_gene: TRBV6-5; d_gene: NA; CDR3aa: CASTRQGLSYEQYF; CDR3nt: TGTGCCAGCACCCGACAGGGACTCTCCTACGAGCAGTACTTC
abundance: NA; j_gene: TRBJ1-2; v_gene: TRBV7-9; d_gene: NA; CDR3aa: CASSPPDSDYYGYTF; CDR3nt: TGTGCCAGCAGCCCCCCGGACAGCGACTACTATGGCTACACCTTC
abundance: NA; j_gene: TRBJ2-6; v_gene: TRBV15; d_gene: NA; CDR3aa: CATSTEPSGANVLTF; CDR3nt: TGTGCCACCAGCACCGAACCCTCTGGGGCCAACGTCCTGACTTTC
abundance: NA; j_gene: TRBJ1-5; v_gene: TRBV7-2; d_gene: TRBD1; CDR3aa: CASSLDRVNQPQHF; CDR3nt: TGTGCCAGCAGCTTGGACAGGGTCAATCAGCCCCAGCATTTT
abundance: NA; j_gene: TRBJ2-3; v_gene: TRBV3-1; d_gene: TRBD2; CDR3aa: CASSQGAGATTDTQYF; CDR3nt: TGTGCCAGCAGCCAAGGCGCGGGAGCGACCACAGATACGCAGTATTTT
abundance: few; j_gene: TRBJ2-5; v_gene: TRBV9; d_gene: TRBD1; CDR3aa: CASSVETQGAKTQYF; CDR3nt: TGTGCCAGCAGCGTAGAGACTCAGGGGGCAAAGACCCAGTACTTC
abundance: NA; j_gene: TRBJ2-1; v_gene: TRBV29-1; d_gene: NA; CDR3aa: CSVAWPYNEQFF; CDR3nt: TGCAGCGTTGCCTGGCCCTACAATGAGCAGTTCTTC
abundance: NA; j_gene: TRBJ2-3; v_gene: TRBV3-1; d_gene: NA; CDR3aa: CASSPEVSGRRDTQYF; CDR3nt: TGTGCCAGCAGCCCCGAGGTGAGCGGCCGAAGGGATACGCAGTATTTT
abundance: NA; j_gene: TRBJ1-1; v_gene: TRBV7-9; d_gene: TRBD1; CDR3aa: CASSPRQGLVSGTEAFF; CDR3nt: TGTGCCAGCAGCCCCCGACAGGGATTAGTGTCTGGCACTGAAGCTTTCTTT
abundance: few; j_gene: TRBJ2-7; v_gene: TRBV7-9; d_gene: TRBD1; CDR3aa: CASSRTRDSYEQYF; CDR3nt: TGTGCCAGCAGCCGCACCCGGGACAGCTACGAGCAGTACTTC
abundance: once; j_gene: TRBJ1-5; v_gene: TRBV5-1; d_gene: NA; CDR3aa: CASSLEGSYQPQHF; CDR3nt: TGCGCCAGCAGCTTGGAGGGGAGCTATCAGCCCCAGCATTTT
abundance: NA; j_gene: TRBJ2-3; v_gene: TRBV9; d_gene: NA; CDR3aa: CASSEGSSEGDTQYF; CDR3nt: TGTGCCAGCAGCGAGGGGTCTAGCGAAGGAGATACGCAGTATTTT
abundance: NA; j_gene: TRBJ2-3; v_gene: TRBV28; d_gene: NA; CDR3aa: CASRNPSLNTDTQYF; CDR3nt: TGTGCCAGCAGAAACCCATCTCTCAACACAGATACGCAGTATTTT
abundance: few; j_gene: TRBJ2-3; v_gene: TRBV7-2; d_gene: TRBD2; CDR3aa: CASSMLAGARDTQYF; CDR3nt: TGTGCCAGCAGCATGCTAGCGGGGGCGCGCGATACGCAGTATTTT
abundance: NA; j_gene: TRBJ2-1; v_gene: TRBV11-2; d_gene: NA; CDR3aa: CASSQTRGAYNEQFF; CDR3nt: TGTGCCAGCAGCCAAACTCGGGGGGCATACAATGAGCAGTTCTTC
abundance: few; j_gene: TRBJ2-4; v_gene: TRBV20-1; d_gene: NA; CDR3aa: CSATDRTKNIQYF; CDR3nt: TGCAGTGCCACCGACAGGACCAAAAACATTCAGTACTTC
abundance: NA; j_gene: TRBJ2-1; v_gene: TRBV20-1; d_gene: NA; CDR3aa: CSAPLPAAAYNEQFF; CDR3nt: TGCAGTGCTCCCCTCCCAGCAGCGGCCTACAATGAGCAGTTCTTC
abundance: NA; j_gene: TRBJ2-5; v_gene: TRBV7-2; d_gene: TRBD2; CDR3aa: CASNLLAGEETQYF; CDR3nt: TGTGCCAGCAACTTGCTAGCGGGAGAAGAGACCCAGTACTTC
abundance: many; j_gene: TRBJ1-2; v_gene: TRBV6-5; d_gene: NA; CDR3aa: CASSYPPGRNIYGYTF; CDR3nt: TGTGCCAGCAGTTACCCGCCGGGACGGAATATATATGGCTACACCTTC
abundance: NA; j_gene: TRBJ2-3; v_gene: TRBV5-6; d_gene: NA; CDR3aa: CASSLLGAGSEDTQYF; CDR3nt: TGTGCCAGCAGCTTGCTCGGGGCGGGATCGGAGGATACGCAGTATTTT
abundance: NA; j_gene: TRBJ2-1; v_gene: TRBV6-2/TRBV6-3; d_gene: NA; CDR3aa: CASKESSCNEQFF; CDR3nt: TGTGCCAGCAAGGAGAGCTCCTGCAATGAGCAGTTCTTC
abundance: NA; j_gene: TRBJ2-7; v_gene: TRBV7-2; d_gene: NA; CDR3aa: CASSFAPGRDNEQYF; CDR3nt: TGTGCCAGCAGCTTTGCCCCAGGGAGGGACAACGAGCAGTACTTC
abundance: NA; j_gene: TRBJ2-4; v_gene: TRBV6-1; d_gene: NA; CDR3aa: CASSEDTTLYF; CDR3nt: TGTGCCAGCAGTGAAGATACCACTTTGTACTTC
abundance: NA; j_gene: TRBJ1-2; v_gene: TRBV3-1; d_gene: NA; CDR3aa: CASSHDRNLGGYTF; CDR3nt: TGTGCCAGCAGCCATGACCGGAATCTAGGGGGCTACACCTTC
abundance: NA; j_gene: TRBJ1-4; v_gene: TRBV2; d_gene: NA; CDR3aa: CASTKPSNEKLFF; CDR3nt: TGTGCCAGCACTAAACCATCTAATGAAAAACTGTTTTTT
abundance: NA; j_gene: TRBJ1-2; v_gene: TRBV5-6; d_gene: TRBD1; CDR3aa: CASSRTGMGAFGGYTF; CDR3nt: TGTGCCAGCAGCCGGACAGGGATGGGCGCGTTCGGTGGCTACACCTTC
abundance: few; j_gene: TRBJ1-5; v_gene: TRBV7-2; d_gene: NA; CDR3aa: CASSQDRYGIQPQHF; CDR3nt: TGTGCCAGCAGCCAAGACAGATACGGGATTCAGCCCCAGCATTTT
abundance: few; j_gene: TRBJ2-1; v_gene: TRBV29-1; d_gene: NA; CDR3aa: CSVEDTRDHEQFF; CDR3nt: TGCAGCGTTGAAGATACTAGGGACCATGAGCAGTTCTTC
abundance: many; j_gene: TRBJ2-3; v_gene: TRBV4-2; d_gene: NA; CDR3aa: CASSQGSAGGTDTQYF; CDR3nt: TGTGCCAGCAGCCAAGGATCAGCGGGTGGCACAGATACGCAGTATTTT
abundance: NA; j_gene: TRBJ2-5; v_gene: TRBV20-1; d_gene: NA; CDR3aa: CSAYAGFGETQYF; CDR3nt: TGCAGTGCTTACGCCGGATTTGGGGAGACCCAGTACTTC
abundance: NA; j_gene: TRBJ2-6; v_gene: TRBV12-3/TRBV12-4; d_gene: NA; CDR3aa: CASSFARRAGVNVLTF; CDR3nt: TGTGCCAGCAGTTTTGCCAGACGGGCTGGGGTCAACGTCCTGACTTTC
abundance: few; j_gene: TRBJ2-1; v_gene: TRBV6-2/TRBV6-3; d_gene: TRBD2; CDR3aa: CASSYLGGGNEQFF; CDR3nt: TGTGCCAGCAGTTACCTCGGGGGGGGCAATGAGCAGTTCTTC
abundance: NA; j_gene: TRBJ2-6; v_gene: TRBV15; d_gene: NA; CDR3aa: CATSRDRAGTYSGANVLTF; CDR3nt: TGTGCCACCAGCAGAGATCGGGCAGGCACCTACTCTGGGGCCAACGTCCTGACTTTC
abundance: few; j_gene: TRBJ2-7; v_gene: TRBV7-2; d_gene: NA; CDR3aa: CASSLYGGESYEQYF; CDR3nt: TGTGCCAGCAGCCTCTACGGGGGTGAATCCTACGAGCAGTACTTC
abundance: many; j_gene: TRBJ2-3; v_gene: TRBV4-3; d_gene: NA; CDR3aa: CASSQGAGTDTQYF; CDR3nt: TGCGCCAGCAGCCAAGGGGCGGGGACAGATACGCAGTATTTT
abundance: few; j_gene: TRBJ2-2; v_gene: TRBV6-5; d_gene: TRBD1; CDR3aa: CASSYSNRGVGELFF; CDR3nt: TGTGCCAGCAGTTACTCGAACAGGGGGGTCGGGGAGCTGTTTTTT
abundance: NA; j_gene: TRBJ2-3; v_gene: TRBV5-6; d_gene: NA; CDR3aa: CASSSSTLASTDTQYF; CDR3nt: TGTGCCAGCAGCTCCTCTACACTTGCCAGCACAGATACGCAGTATTTT
abundance: NA; j_gene: TRBJ1-4; v_gene: TRBV4-3; d_gene: NA; CDR3aa: CASSQDLGGRNEKLFF; CDR3nt: TGCGCCAGCAGCCAAGATTTGGGTGGGCGGAATGAAAAACTGTTTTTT
abundance: NA; j_gene: TRBJ1-4; v_gene: TRBV5-1; d_gene: TRBD1; CDR3aa: CASSGGTGPEKLFF; CDR3nt: TGCGCCAGCAGCGGCGGGACAGGGCCCGAAAAACTGTTTTTT
abundance: few; j_gene: TRBJ2-3; v_gene: TRBV18; d_gene: NA; CDR3aa: CASSPLLLAGTATISSPDTQYF; CDR3nt: TGTGCCAGCTCACCACTCCTACTAGCTGGGACAGCGACAATATCGAGCCCAGATACGCAGTATTTT
abundance: NA; j_gene: TRBJ1-1; v_gene: TRBV27; d_gene: NA; CDR3aa: CASSNYGTEAFF; CDR3nt: TGTGCCAGCAGCAATTACGGCACTGAAGCTTTCTTT